This T cell receptor (beta chain) is from a study of memory CD4+ T cells and cytomegalovirus serostatus. Single viable CD3+CD4+CD8-CD45RO+ cells were sorted as the memory CD4+ T cells. Study-level findings and limits: The CMV-associated TCR signature appears largely within the CD4+ memory repertoire. Each of fewer than 80 CMV-associated TCRbeta sequences occurred in one to five individuals.

This CDR3 has 13 amino acids. The germline V and J ends were trimmed by 5 bases and 4 bases, with 12 bases remaining between them. In germline, CDR1 is MDHEN, CDR2 SYDVKM. Of note for this clone: Its antigen is as yet unknown.

How the authors handled the data: Out-of-frame sequences were removed, leaving 2,000,000 or so distinct TCRbeta sequences. Some clones are missing from TCRdb's copy, which holds only in-frame ones; the method was immunoSEQ multiplex PCR. That table is the source of V, J and clone size, and D and trimming were worked out from the DNA. The sample consists of tens of thousands of clones, approximately 74% of them appearing once. The V and J genes are TRBV28 and TRBJ2-7; maybe TRBD2 (6 bases). Sequencing used memory CD4+ T cells from blood. The clonotype originates from an adult in good health and CMV-seropositive. The CDR3 DNA reads as TGTGCCAGCAGTATCCCTGGGGGGTACGAGCAGTACTTC. It translates to CASSIPGGYEQYF. Using reference TRBV28 and TRBJ2-7 for the parts outside the CDR3, the full variable domain is DVKVTQSSRYLVKRTGEKVFLECVQDMDHENMFWYRQDPGLGLRLIYFSYDVKMKEKGDIPEGYSVSREKKERFSLILESASTNQTSMYLCASSIPGGYEQYFGPGTRLTVT.